These 10 T cell receptor beta chains were sequenced from one sample in a study of T cells after posttransplantation cyclophosphamide. The method was immunoSEQ multiplex PCR; TCRdb's version includes in-frame clones alone and lacks a portion of them. Found here are 8,500 to 9,500 clones, 95% to 99% of them singletons; the top ten hold under 0.3%. The sequenced sample consisted of naive CD8+ T cells sorted from PBMCs. All receptors derive from a man over 45 in good health, CMV-negative, and a related stem cell transplant donor.

The chain joins TRBV9 to TRBJ2-1, with 9 positions matching TRBD2. Germline V gene sequence: CDR1 SGDLS, CDR2 YYNGEE. The CDR3 loop spans 15 amino acids. V lost 2 bases to trimming and J lost 2 bases; unmatched junction nucleotides: 2. The CDR3 reads CASSVLAGAYNEQFF. The CDR3 DNA sequence: TGTGCCAGCAGCGTTTTAGCGGGAGCCTACAATGAGCAGTTCTTC. Filled out from reference TRBV9 and TRBJ2-1, the complete variable domain reads DSGVTQTPKHLITATGQRVTLRCSPRSGDLSVYWYQQSLDQGLQFLIQYYNGEERAKGNILERFSAQQFPDLHSELNLSSLELGDSALYFCASSVLAGAYNEQFFGPGTRLTVL.

This clone was observed a single time. The chain uses TRBV25-1 and TRBJ1-4; maybe TRBD1 (6 bases). In germline, CDR1 is MGHDK, CDR2 SYGVNS. Deletions cut 1 base from V and 8 bases from J, with 17 bases between. The CDR3 sequence is 16 residues long. The CDR3 DNA reads as TGTGCCAGCAGTGAATTCTGGGGGCCGATCGGGGAAAAACTGTTTTTT. It is translated as CASSEFWGPIGEKLFF.

The chain couples TRBV18 to TRBJ2-2, with D perhaps TRBD1 (6 bases). The CDR3 loop spans 18 amino acids. V was cut by 1 base and J by 0 bases, with 15 bases left in between. The V gene's germline CDR1 is KGHSH and CDR2 LQKENI. CDR3 sequence (DNA): TGTGCCAGCTCACCACGCCCAGGGGACCCAACGAACACCGGGGAGCTGTTTTTT. It is translated as CASSPRPGDPTNTGELFF.

The chain carries TRBV5-1 and TRBJ2-3; D perhaps matches TRBD2 (6 bases). CDR3 length: 15 amino acids. Germline V gene sequence: CDR1 SGHRS, CDR2 YFSETQ. Trimming pared 4 bases from V and 5 bases from J, leaving 17 bases between. CDR3 nucleotide sequence: TGCGCCAGCAGCCGCGGGGAAGCAGCCTTAGATACGCAGTATTTT. This translates into CASSRGEAALDTQYF.

The J gene is TRBJ1-2, the V gene TRBV27, with 8 bases fitting TRBD1. The V gene end was trimmed by 7 bases and the J gene end by 4 bases; junction bases not matched to a gene: 14. Germline V gene lookup returns CDR1 MNHEY and CDR2 SMNVEV (reference sequence). CDR3 length: 16 residues. This CDR3 reads CASTAGTGIKSYGYTF. CDR3 nucleotides: TGTGCCAGCACCGCCGGGACAGGAATAAAAAGCTATGGCTACACCTTC.

The chain uses TRBV19 and TRBJ1-5; 7 bases agree with TRBD1. Germline V gene data show CDR1 as LNHDA and CDR2 as SQIVND (reference sequence). V dropped 0 bases and J dropped 0; count of bases not matched to a gene: 8. This CDR3 has 18 residues. CDR3 nucleotides: TGTGCCAGTAGTATAGATCAGGGGGGACGGAATAGCAATCAGCCCCAGCATTTT. This gives the protein CASSIDQGGRNSNQPQHF.

This sequence joins TRBV9 and TRBJ2-7, with TRBD1 matching over 7 bases. Trimming took 0 bases from V and 0 from J; bases not matched to a gene: 3. The CDR3 runs to 15 residues. Germline V gene sequence: CDR1 SGDLS, CDR2 YYNGEE. CDR3 residues: CASSVGDSSSYEQYF. The CDR3 DNA reads TGTGCCAGCAGCGTAGGGGACAGCAGCTCCTACGAGCAGTACTTC.

V gene TRBV27 combines with J gene TRBJ2-7, with 7 bases fitting TRBD1. After removal of 2 bases from V and 0 bases from J, the junction contained 4 bases not matched to a gene. This CDR3 region has 15 residues. Germline-derived CDR1 and CDR2 are MNHEY and SMNVEV (reference sequence). CDR3 DNA sequence: TGTGCCAGCAGTTTAACAGGGGTTAGCTCCTACGAGCAGTACTTC. Its protein product is CASSLTGVSSYEQYF.

V gene TRBV7-2 combines with J gene TRBJ2-5, with 7 bases lining up with TRBD2. The germline V gene has CDR1 SGHTA and CDR2 FQGNSA. This CDR3 comprises 16 residues. With 5 bases clipped from V and 1 base from J, the junction kept 10 bases outside the gene matches. The CDR3 DNA follows: TGTGCCAGCAGCGGGCACCCGCGGGGGACCCAAGAGACCCAGTACTTC. It codes for CASSGHPRGTQETQYF. The variable domain in full, with the rest retrieved from reference TRBV7-2 and TRBJ2-5, is GAGVSQSPSNKVTEKGKDVELRCDPISGHTALYWYRQSLGQGLEFLIYFQGNSAPDKSGLPSDRFSAERTGGSVSTLTIQRTQQEDSAVYLCASSGHPRGTQETQYFGPGTRLLVL.

V gene TRBV9 combines with J gene TRBJ2-1; the D is unclear. The length of the CDR3 is 12 residues. The germline V gene encodes CDR1 SGDLS and CDR2 YYNGEE. V lost 2 bases, J lost 7 bases, and 7 bases lay in between. The CDR3 nucleotides read TGTGCCAGCAGCGTTCGAACAAATGAGCAGTTCTTC. As protein: CASSVRTNEQFF.